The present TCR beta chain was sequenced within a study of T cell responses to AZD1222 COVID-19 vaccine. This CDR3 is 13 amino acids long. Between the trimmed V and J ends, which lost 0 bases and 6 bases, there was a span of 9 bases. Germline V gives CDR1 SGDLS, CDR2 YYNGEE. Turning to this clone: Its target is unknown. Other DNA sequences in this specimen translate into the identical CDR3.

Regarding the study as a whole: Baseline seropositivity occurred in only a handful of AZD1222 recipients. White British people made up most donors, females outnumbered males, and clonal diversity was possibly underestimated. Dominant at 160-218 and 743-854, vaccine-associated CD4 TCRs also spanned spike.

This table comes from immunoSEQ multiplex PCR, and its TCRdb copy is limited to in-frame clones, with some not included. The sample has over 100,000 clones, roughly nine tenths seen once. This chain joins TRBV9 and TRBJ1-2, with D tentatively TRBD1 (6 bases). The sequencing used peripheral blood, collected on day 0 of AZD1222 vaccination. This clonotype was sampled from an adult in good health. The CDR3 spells CASSVVGGNGYTF. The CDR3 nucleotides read TGTGCCAGCAGCGTAGTAGGGGGTAATGGCTACACCTTC.